Each of the 8 T cell receptor beta chains below was sequenced from the same sample in a study of blood T cell repertoires in COVID-19. Produced via immunoSEQ multiplex PCR; TCRdb's table is partial and in-frame only. This repertoire shows over 100,000 clones, 90% found once; its top ten account for around 1.2%. The sample consisted of peripheral blood. All receptors derive from a human donor in a cohort sampled during active COVID-19.

The CDR3 DNA follows: TGTGCCAGTAGTCTCATCAGGGCCCGGCCAGAGGACAATGAGCAGTTCTTC. Translating gives CASSLIRARPEDNEQFF. V usage is TRBV19 and J usage is TRBJ2-1; D might be TRBD1 (5 bases). Between the trimmed V and J ends, which lost 5 bases and 5 bases, there was a span of 22 bases. The CDR3 has 17 amino acids. Looked up from germline, CDR1 is LNHDA and CDR2 is SQIVND (reference sequence).

A single count supports this clone. The V gene is TRBV5-1, the J gene TRBJ2-1; 7 bases line up with TRBD2. Trimming cost V 4 bases and J 4 bases; bases outside gene matches: 17. Germline CDR1 SGHRS, CDR2 YFSETQ. The CDR3 is made up of 18 amino acids. The DNA for the CDR3 is TGCGCCAGCAGCCCGAGAGACCCGGGAGGAGCGGTGTACAATGAGCAGTTCTTC. This codes for CASSPRDPGGAVYNEQFF.

The V and J genes are TRBV6-1 and TRBJ1-2; TRBD1 is a possible D gene (5 bases). The CDR3 runs 15 residues. V lost 0 bases and J lost 2, with 10 bases in between. The germline gives CDR1 MNHNS, CDR2 SASEGT. The CDR3 loop is CASSEAWGANYGYTF. The CDR3 DNA is TGTGCCAGCAGTGAAGCGTGGGGCGCGAACTATGGCTACACCTTC.

CDR3 DNA: TGTGCCAGCAGTCCGCGACCGGGTGCGGTTGAAGCTTTCTTT. Translated, it gives CASSPRPGAVEAFF. This chain uses TRBV28 with TRBJ1-1; D gene uncertain. V lost 5 bases to trimming and J lost 7 bases, with 17 bases between them. From germline, CDR1 is MDHEN and CDR2 SYDVKM. The CDR3 loop spans 14 amino acids.

The chain links TRBV2 to TRBJ2-5, with TRBD1 identical over 8 bases. The CDR3 runs 14 residues. V trimming: 0 bases; J trimming: 5 bases; junction bases outside the gene matches: 2. Germline CDR1 is SNHLY and CDR2 is FYNNEI. The CDR3 loop is CASSEARGHETQYF. The CDR3, as DNA: TGTGCCAGCAGTGAAGCCAGGGGGCACGAGACCCAGTACTTC.

The J gene is TRBJ2-7, the V gene TRBV9; tentatively, D is TRBD1 (6 bases). The CDR3 covers 15 residues. Germline CDR1 is SGDLS and CDR2 is YYNGEE. V was clipped by 3 bases and J by 0 bases, with 13 bases between them. CDR3: CASSAKAQGSYEQYF. DNA of the CDR3: TGTGCCAGCAGCGCTAAGGCACAGGGCTCCTACGAGCAGTACTTC. The full variable domain, rest sourced from reference TRBV9 and TRBJ2-7, is DSGVTQTPKHLITATGQRVTLRCSPRSGDLSVYWYQQSLDQGLQFLIQYYNGEERAKGNILERFSAQQFPDLHSELNLSSLELGDSALYFCASSAKAQGSYEQYFGPGTRLTVT.

The genes are TRBV11-2 and TRBJ2-7; D might be TRBD2 (6 bases). Trimming removed 0 bases at V and 4 bases at J, with 16 bases between. The CDR3 totals 16 residues. The V gene's germline CDR1 is SGHAT and CDR2 FQNNGV. CDR3 coding DNA: TGTGCCAGCAGCTTAGATCTATCTACCGGGGGTTACGAGCAGTACTTC. Its protein is CASSLDLSTGGYEQYF. Based on the CDR3 plus reference TRBV11-2 and TRBJ2-7, the full variable domain is EAGVAQSPRYKIIEKRQSVAFWCNPISGHATLYWYQQILGQGPKLLIQFQNNGVVDDSQLPKDRFSAERLKGVDSTLKIQPAKLEDSAVYLCASSLDLSTGGYEQYFGPGTRLTVT.

This clone has only one observation. The chain recombines TRBV24-1 with TRBJ1-2; D is unclear. The CDR3 consists of 13 residues. The ends were cut back, 2 bases at V and 4 bases at J, with 7 bases in the middle. Germline CDR1 KGHDR, CDR2 SFDVKD. The CDR3 reads CATSDSGGYGYTF. The CDR3 bases are TGTGCCACCAGTGATTCGGGAGGCTATGGCTACACCTTC.